This TCR beta chain is drawn from a study of T cells in Graves' hyperthyroidism and ophthalmopathy. General study points: A model of 13 V-J features distinguished ophthalmopathy from stable hyperthyroidism.

The table lists this clonotype with a few counts. Its target is unknown. Researchers took RNA transcripts and amplified the TCR beta CDR3 regions from them. HTBI primers were employed in a first-round RT-PCR of the TCR CDR3. TCRdb passed the multiplex PCR reads through MiXCR, listing each CDR3 protein once. The sample has roughly 300,000 distinct CDR3 sequences; 20% to 25% are singletons. V was pared by 6 bases and J by 8 bases, with 13 bases of the junction left unmatched. CDR3 length equals 15 residues. Germline loops: CDR1 MDHEN, CDR2 SYDVKM. The source of this sequence is a woman aged 50 to 60 with Graves' hyperthyroidism. The chain combines TRBV28 with TRBJ1-2; 9 positions match TRBD1. Sequencing used blood. The DNA of the CDR3 is TGTGCCAGCAGCCCACCGACAGGGGGGGTGGAAGGCTACACCTTC. Its protein product is CASSPPTGGVEGYTF.